Following are 7 T cell receptor beta chains from one sample sequenced in a study of cytomegalovirus exposure and HLA in healthy donors. Vbeta (60) and Jbeta (13) primers were used in the PCR. Assay: immunoSEQ multiplex PCR; the TCRdb copy retains only in-frame clones and omits some. The repertoire holds about 160,000 clones, with approximately 80% as singletons. The sample was PBMCs. These receptors came from a male donor in good health and CMV-seronegative.

The chain is built from TRBV18 and TRBJ1-4; 9 nucleotides line up with TRBD1. The CDR3 is 16 residues long. Germline assignment: CDR1 KGHSH and CDR2 LQKENI. V was pared by 3 bases and J by 4 bases, with 6 bases of the junction left unmatched. The CDR3 region has the DNA TGTGCCAGCTCACCGACGGGACAGGGACATAATGAAAAACTGTTTTTT. This gives the protein CASSPTGQGHNEKLFF.

This clone was observed a handful of times. The chain uses TRBV5-1 and TRBJ1-4; 10 positions agree with TRBD1. Germline-derived CDR1 and CDR2 are SGHRS and YFSETQ. J lost 0 bases, V lost 4 bases, and 6 bases had no gene match. This CDR3 has 17 amino acids. The CDR3 DNA reads as TGCGCCAGCAGCCTGGGACAGGGGCGAACAACTAATGAAAAACTGTTTTTT. Protein sequence: CASSLGQGRTTNEKLFF.

This chain joins TRBV5-4 and TRBJ2-6; 8 nucleotides match TRBD1. The germline CDR1 and CDR2 sequences are SGHNT and YYREEE (reference sequence). V lost 0 bases, J lost 4 bases, and 3 bases stayed unmatched. The CDR3 contains 16 residues. This CDR3 reads CASSLDQGAGANVLTF. The CDR3 DNA sequence: TGTGCCAGCAGCTTGGACCAGGGGGCCGGGGCCAACGTCCTGACTTTC.

The chain uses TRBV29-1 and TRBJ2-1; TRBD2 matches 11 bases. This CDR3 has 13 residues. Germline CDR1 SQVTM, CDR2 ANQGSEA. V dropped 5 bases and J dropped 7; count of bases not matched to a gene: 4. The CDR3 region has the DNA TGCAGCGTTCGGGTAGCGGGGGGGAATGAGCAGTTCTTC. Translating gives CSVRVAGGNEQFF.

The CDR3 loop reads CASSRAVQGSPQYF. DNA for the CDR3: TGTGCCAGCTCCCGCGCCGTACAGGGATCTCCGCAGTATTTT. The chain has TRBV18 and TRBJ2-3, with a possible D match to TRBD1 (6 bases). Trimming cost V 6 bases and J 10 bases, with 20 bases left between them. Germline V gene data show CDR1 as KGHSH and CDR2 as LQKENI. There are 14 residues in the CDR3.

A single count supports this clone. V and J are TRBV7-6 and TRBJ1-3; a weak D match, TRBD1 (5 bases). The ends were cut back, 5 bases at V and 0 bases at J, with 23 bases in the middle. Looked up from germline, CDR1 is SGHVS and CDR2 is FNYEAQ. The CDR3 is made up of 19 amino acids. The CDR3 loop reads CASSPPGESPLNSGNTIYF. The CDR3 DNA sequence: TGTGCCAGCAGCCCCCCGGGGGAATCCCCCCTTAACTCTGGAAACACCATATATTTT.

V gene TRBV4-2 combines with J gene TRBJ2-3, with D perhaps TRBD2 (6 bases). The CDR3 contains 15 residues. Trimming pared 0 bases from V and 4 bases from J, leaving 11 bases between. CDR1 is LGHNA and CDR2 is YNFKEQ in the germline V gene. DNA of the CDR3: TGTGCCAGCAGCCAAGATCCCAGGGAGGCAGATACGCAGTATTTT. Protein sequence: CASSQDPREADTQYF.